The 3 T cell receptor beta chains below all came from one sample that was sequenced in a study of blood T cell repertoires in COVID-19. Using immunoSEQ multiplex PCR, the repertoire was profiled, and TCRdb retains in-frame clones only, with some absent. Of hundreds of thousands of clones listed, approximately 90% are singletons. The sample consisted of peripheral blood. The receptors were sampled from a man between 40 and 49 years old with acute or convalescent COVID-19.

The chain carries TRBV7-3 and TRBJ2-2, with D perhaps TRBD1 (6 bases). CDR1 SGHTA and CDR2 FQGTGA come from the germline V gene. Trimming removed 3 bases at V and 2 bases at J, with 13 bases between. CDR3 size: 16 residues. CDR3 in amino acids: CASSFRVTGNTGELFF. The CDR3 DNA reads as TGTGCCAGCAGCTTCCGAGTGACAGGAAACACCGGGGAGCTGTTTTTT. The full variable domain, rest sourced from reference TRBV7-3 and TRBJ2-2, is GAGVSQTPSNKVTEKGKYVELRCDPISGHTALYWYRQSLGQGPEFLIYFQGTGAADDSGLPNDRFFAVRPEGSVSTLKIQRTERGDSAVYLCASSFRVTGNTGELFFGEGSRLTVL.

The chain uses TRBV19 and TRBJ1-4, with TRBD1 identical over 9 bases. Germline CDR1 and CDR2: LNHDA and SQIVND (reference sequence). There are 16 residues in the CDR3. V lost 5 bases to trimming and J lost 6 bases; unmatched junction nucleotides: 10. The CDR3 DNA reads TGTGCCAGTAGTCCGGGTCCGGGACAGGGCGATGAAAAACTGTTTTTT. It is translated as CASSPGPGQGDEKLFF.

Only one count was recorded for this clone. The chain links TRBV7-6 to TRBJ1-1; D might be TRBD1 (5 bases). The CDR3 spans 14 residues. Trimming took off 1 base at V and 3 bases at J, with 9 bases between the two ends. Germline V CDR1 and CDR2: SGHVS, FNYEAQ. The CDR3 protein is CASSLGGGDTEAFF. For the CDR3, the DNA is TGTGCCAGCAGCTTAGGGGGAGGGGACACTGAAGCTTTCTTT.